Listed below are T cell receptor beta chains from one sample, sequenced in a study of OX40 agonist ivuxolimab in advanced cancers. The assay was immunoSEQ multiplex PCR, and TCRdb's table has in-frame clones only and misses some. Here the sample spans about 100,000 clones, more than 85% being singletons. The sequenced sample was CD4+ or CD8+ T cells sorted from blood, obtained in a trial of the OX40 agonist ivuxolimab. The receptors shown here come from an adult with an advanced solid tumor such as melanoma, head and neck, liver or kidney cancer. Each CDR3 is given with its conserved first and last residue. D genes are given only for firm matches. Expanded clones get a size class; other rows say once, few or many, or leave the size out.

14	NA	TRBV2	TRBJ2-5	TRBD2	CASVLAEARETQYF	TGTGCCAGCGTCCTAGCGGAGGCAAGAGAGACCCAGTACTTC
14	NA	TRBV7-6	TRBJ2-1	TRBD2	CASSSLAGVGEQFF	TGTGCCAGCAGTTCACTAGCGGGAGTGGGTGAGCAGTTCTTC
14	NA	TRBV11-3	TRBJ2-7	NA	CASSLSTNTYEQYF	TGTGCCAGCAGCTTATCCACAAACACCTACGAGCAGTACTTC
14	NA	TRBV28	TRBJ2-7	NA	CASTGLRGTYEQYF	TGTGCCAGCACAGGACTAAGGGGAACCTACGAGCAGTACTTC
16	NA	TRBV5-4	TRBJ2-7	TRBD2	CASSPGTSGRRGEQYF	TGTGCCAGCAGCCCCGGGACTAGCGGGAGGAGGGGCGAGCAGTACTTC
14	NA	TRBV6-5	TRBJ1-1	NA	CAMRRRGPNTEAFF	TGTGCCATGCGGAGGAGGGGCCCGAACACTGAAGCTTTCTTT
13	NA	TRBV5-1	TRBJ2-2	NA	CASRPTNTGELFF	TGCGCCAGCCGCCCAACGAACACCGGGGAGCTGTTTTTT
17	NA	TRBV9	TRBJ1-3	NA	CASSTLPRGGSGNTIYF	TGTGCCAGCAGCACCCTGCCTCGGGGAGGATCTGGAAACACCATATATTTT
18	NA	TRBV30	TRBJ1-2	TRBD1	CAWRRIPGQGSNNYGYTF	TGTGCCTGGAGGAGGATCCCGGGACAGGGGTCGAATAACTATGGCTACACCTTC
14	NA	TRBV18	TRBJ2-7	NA	CASSPRETGGEQYF	TGTGCCAGCTCACCACGGGAGACAGGCGGCGAGCAGTACTTC
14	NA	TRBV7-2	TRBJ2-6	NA	CAIGGGSGANVLTF	TGTGCCATTGGTGGGGGATCTGGGGCCAACGTCCTGACTTTC
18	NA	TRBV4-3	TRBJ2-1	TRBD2	CASSQERRGLAGGSEQFF	TGCGCCAGCAGCCAAGAGCGGAGGGGGCTAGCGGGAGGGAGTGAGCAGTTCTTC
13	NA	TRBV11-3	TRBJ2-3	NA	CASSTGVADTQYF	TGTGCCAGCAGCACCGGGGTCGCAGATACGCAGTATTTT
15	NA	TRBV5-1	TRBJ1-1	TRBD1	CASSPRQGRNTEAFF	TGCGCCAGCAGCCCGCGACAGGGGCGAAACACTGAAGCTTTCTTT
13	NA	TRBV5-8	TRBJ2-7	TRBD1	CASSLGQGVEQYF	TGTGCCAGCAGCTTGGGACAGGGAGTCGAGCAGTACTTC
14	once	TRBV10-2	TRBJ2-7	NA	CASKGERASYEQYF	TGCGCCAGCAAAGGGGAGCGGGCCTCCTACGAGCAGTACTTC
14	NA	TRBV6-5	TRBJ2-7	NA	CASSYSGSGYEQYF	TGTGCCAGCAGTTACTCAGGTAGCGGATACGAGCAGTACTTC
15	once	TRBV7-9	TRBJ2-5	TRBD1	CASSSGQGGRETQYF	TGTGCCAGCAGCTCGGGACAGGGGGGTAGGGAGACCCAGTACTTC
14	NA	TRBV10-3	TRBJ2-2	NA	CAISELAATGELFF	TGTGCCATCAGTGAGCTCGCGGCCACCGGGGAGCTGTTTTTT
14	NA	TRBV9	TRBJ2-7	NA	CASSVRGHSYEQYF	TGTGCCAGCAGCGTAAGGGGTCACTCCTACGAGCAGTACTTC
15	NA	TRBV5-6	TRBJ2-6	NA	CASTLKTSGANVLTF	TGTGCCAGCACCCTAAAAACTTCTGGGGCCAACGTCCTGACTTTC
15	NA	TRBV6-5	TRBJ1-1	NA	CASSYQFAVNTEAFF	TGTGCCAGCAGTTACCAATTCGCGGTGAACACTGAAGCTTTCTTT
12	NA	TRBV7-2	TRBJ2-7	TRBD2	CASSLAGTSWNF	TGTGCCAGCAGCTTAGCCGGGACTAGCTGGAACTTC
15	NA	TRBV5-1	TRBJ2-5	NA	CASSSITGRKETQYF	TGCGCCAGCAGCTCGATTACAGGGAGAAAAGAGACCCAGTACTTC
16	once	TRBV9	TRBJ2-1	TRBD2	CASSPLSGISYNEQFF	TGTGCCAGCAGCCCGCTTAGCGGGATCTCCTACAATGAGCAGTTCTTC
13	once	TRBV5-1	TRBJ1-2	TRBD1	CASSSQGAPGYTF	TGCGCCAGCAGCTCTCAGGGGGCACCCGGCTACACCTTC
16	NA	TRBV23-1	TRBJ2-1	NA	CASSQSTRVDYNEQFF	TGCGCCAGCAGTCAATCGACGCGGGTGGACTACAATGAGCAGTTCTTC
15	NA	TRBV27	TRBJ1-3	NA	CASSPRRGRGNTIYF	TGTGCCAGCAGTCCCCGGCGGGGGCGGGGGAACACCATATATTTT
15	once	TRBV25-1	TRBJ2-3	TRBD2	CASSGTSGRADTQYF	TGTGCCAGCAGTGGGACTAGCGGGAGGGCAGATACGCAGTATTTT
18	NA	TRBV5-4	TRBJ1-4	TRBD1	CASSLRRGQGAIEEKLFF	TGTGCCAGCAGCTTGCGCCGGGGACAGGGGGCAATAGAGGAAAAACTGTTTTTT
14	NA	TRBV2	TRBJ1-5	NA	CASSVGLWGQPQHF	TGTGCCAGCAGTGTAGGTCTGTGGGGTCAGCCCCAGCATTTT
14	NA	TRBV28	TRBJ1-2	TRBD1	CASSWTGSPHGYTF	TGTGCCAGCAGCTGGACAGGGTCTCCGCATGGCTACACCTTC
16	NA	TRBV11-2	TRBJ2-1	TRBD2	CASSLITRDYYNEQFF	TGTGCCAGCAGCTTAATTACCCGGGACTACTACAATGAGCAGTTCTTC
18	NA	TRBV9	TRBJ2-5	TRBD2	CASSVEGLAGGRQETQYF	TGTGCCAGCAGCGTTGAGGGACTAGCGGGAGGTCGCCAAGAGACCCAGTACTTC
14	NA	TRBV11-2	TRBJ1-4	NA	CASSLARGAEKLFF	TGTGCCAGCAGCTTAGCCCGGGGTGCCGAAAAACTGTTTTTT
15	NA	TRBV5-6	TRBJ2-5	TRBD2	CASSPGTSGQETQYF	TGTGCCAGCAGCCCCGGGACTAGCGGGCAAGAGACCCAGTACTTC
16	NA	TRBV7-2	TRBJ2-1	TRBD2	CASRVGTSRQISEQFF	TGTGCCAGCAGGGTGGGGACTAGCCGCCAAATTTCTGAGCAGTTCTTC
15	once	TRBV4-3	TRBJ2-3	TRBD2	CASSPSGSSTDTQYF	TGCGCCAGCAGCCCTAGCGGTTCTAGCACAGATACGCAGTATTTT
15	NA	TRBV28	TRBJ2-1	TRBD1	CASSLRLQGTDEQFF	TGTGCCAGCAGTTTAAGATTACAGGGGACCGATGAGCAGTTCTTC
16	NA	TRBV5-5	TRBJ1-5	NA	CASSLVGGAINQPQHF	TGTGCCAGCAGCTTGGTAGGGGGGGCTATCAATCAGCCCCAGCATTTT
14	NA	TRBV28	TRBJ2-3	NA	CASGVPPALDTQYF	TGTGCCAGTGGGGTACCGCCCGCCTTAGATACGCAGTATTTT